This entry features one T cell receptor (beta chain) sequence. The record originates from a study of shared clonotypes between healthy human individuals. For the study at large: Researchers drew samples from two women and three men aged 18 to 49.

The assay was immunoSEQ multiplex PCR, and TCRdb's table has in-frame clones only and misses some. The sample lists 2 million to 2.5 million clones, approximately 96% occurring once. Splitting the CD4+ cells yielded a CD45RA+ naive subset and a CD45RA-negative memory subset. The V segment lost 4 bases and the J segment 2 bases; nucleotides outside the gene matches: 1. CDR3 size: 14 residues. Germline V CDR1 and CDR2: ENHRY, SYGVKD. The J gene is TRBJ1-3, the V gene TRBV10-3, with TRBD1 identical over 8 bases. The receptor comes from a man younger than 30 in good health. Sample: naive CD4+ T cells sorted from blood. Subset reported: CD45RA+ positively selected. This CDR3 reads CAISADRAGNTIYF. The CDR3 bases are TGTGCCATCAGTGCGGACAGGGCTGGAAACACCATATATTTT.